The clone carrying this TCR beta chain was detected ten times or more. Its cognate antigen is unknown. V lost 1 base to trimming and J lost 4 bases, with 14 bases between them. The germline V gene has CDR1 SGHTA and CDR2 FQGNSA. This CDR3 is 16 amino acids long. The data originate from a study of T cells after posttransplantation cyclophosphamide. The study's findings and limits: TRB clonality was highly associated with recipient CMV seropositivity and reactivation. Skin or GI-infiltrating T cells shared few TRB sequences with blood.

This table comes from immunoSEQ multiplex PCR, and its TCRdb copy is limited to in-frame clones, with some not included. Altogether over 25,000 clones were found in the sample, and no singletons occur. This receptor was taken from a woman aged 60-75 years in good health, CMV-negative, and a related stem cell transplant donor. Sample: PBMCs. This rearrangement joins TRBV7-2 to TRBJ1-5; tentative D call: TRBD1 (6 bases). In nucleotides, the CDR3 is TGTGCCAGCAGCTTAGTTGGGGTTAGGGGGAATCAGCCCCAGCATTTT. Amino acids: CASSLVGVRGNQPQHF. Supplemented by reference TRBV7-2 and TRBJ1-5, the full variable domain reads GAGVSQSPSNKVTEKGKDVELRCDPISGHTALYWYRQSLGQGLEFLIYFQGNSAPDKSGLPSDRFSAERTGGSVSTLTIQRTQQEDSAVYLCASSLVGVRGNQPQHFGDGTRLSIL.